This T cell receptor beta chain was profiled in a study of a mutant IDH1 vaccine in newly diagnosed glioma (dated by TCRdb to 2020 to 2023). For the wider study: Across visits V03 through V10, patients got a total of eight vaccinations, given in weeks 1, 3, 5, 7, 11, 15, 19 and 23. Before enrollment, patients had received standard therapy of radiotherapy alone, temozolomide alone, or radiochemotherapy with temozolomide; most received the combination. For exploratory analyses, around 23 treated patients had longitudinal TCRB deep sequencing done wherever samples were available. Peripheral blood samples were drawn at six visits, namely V03 (baseline), V05, V07, V10, V12 and V13. Of the 25 to 40 patients who were treated, 62.5% were male and approximately 40% were female, and the mean age was about 40 years. In the chemotherapy-containing groups, vaccination started alongside temozolomide cycles, whereas in patients who had radiotherapy alone it started 4-6 weeks after radiotherapy.

The intended sense of this specimen's time point label: week 11, during vaccination. Each vaccine dose was 300 ug of a 20-mer mutant IDH1 peptide in Montanide, given subcutaneously with topical imiquimod. Newly diagnosed WHO grade 3 or 4 IDH1-mutant astrocytomas showing loss of nuclear ATRX were present in the donors. The samples were drawn from NOA16, a multicentre, single-arm, open-label phase I trial in Germany that tested a mutant IDH1 peptide vaccine in humans for the first time. Genomic DNA for TCRB sequencing was extracted from EDTA blood using the DNeasy Blood and Tissue Kit. A word on this clone: Its binding antigen is unknown. The input lacks base qualities; no much larger clone sits a single base away.

The investigation overall reported the following: Across multiple MHC alleles, vaccine-induced immune responses were seen in 85% to 95% of patients. It was noted by the authors that analyses of patient blood samples could not be reproduced owing to sample limitations. Changes in the top peripheral T cell clonotypes picked up by TCRB sequencing did not appear to be linked to pseudoprogression. Selection of PBMC samples for TCRB deep sequencing was based on availability.

Libraries came from the immunoSEQ multiplex PCR assay. Following the manufacturer's protocol, the hsTCRB Kit was used to amplify rearranged TCR beta chain sequences. Sequencing of TCRB libraries was carried out on an Illumina MiSeq. From the authors' description of their analysis: The kit vendor's proprietary platform handled demultiplexing, trimming and gene mapping. TCRdb took over this immuneACCESS table, retaining in-frame rearrangements with V and J assigned. Such tables are incomplete; in checked studies, under half of the missing clones stem from an unresolved V gene, and the remainder is unexplained. V, J and clone size are those of that table, while D and trimming were read from the DNA. This sample is represented by tens of thousands of clones; approximately 84% of them were singletons. The ten top clones hold around 8.3% of the sample. The CDR3 runs 16 residues from the cysteine to the phenylalanine. Just the 48-base CDR3 DNA is kept, in frame starting at base 1. CDR1 SGDLS and CDR2 YYNGEE are derived from the germline V gene. Relative to germline, V is 0 bases shorter and J is 5 bases shorter, with 15 bases between their ends.

This sequence was found in a woman between 45 and 60 years old with glioma. The material was PBMCs, obtained from a glioma patient whose treatment included an IDH1 peptide vaccine. The chain employs TRBV9 and TRBJ2-1; the best D guess is TRBD2, with 7 bases matching. The CDR3: CASSVGGGPLDNEQFF. The sequence in DNA is TGTGCCAGCAGCGTAGGGGGGGGCCCCCTAGACAATGAGCAGTTCTTC.